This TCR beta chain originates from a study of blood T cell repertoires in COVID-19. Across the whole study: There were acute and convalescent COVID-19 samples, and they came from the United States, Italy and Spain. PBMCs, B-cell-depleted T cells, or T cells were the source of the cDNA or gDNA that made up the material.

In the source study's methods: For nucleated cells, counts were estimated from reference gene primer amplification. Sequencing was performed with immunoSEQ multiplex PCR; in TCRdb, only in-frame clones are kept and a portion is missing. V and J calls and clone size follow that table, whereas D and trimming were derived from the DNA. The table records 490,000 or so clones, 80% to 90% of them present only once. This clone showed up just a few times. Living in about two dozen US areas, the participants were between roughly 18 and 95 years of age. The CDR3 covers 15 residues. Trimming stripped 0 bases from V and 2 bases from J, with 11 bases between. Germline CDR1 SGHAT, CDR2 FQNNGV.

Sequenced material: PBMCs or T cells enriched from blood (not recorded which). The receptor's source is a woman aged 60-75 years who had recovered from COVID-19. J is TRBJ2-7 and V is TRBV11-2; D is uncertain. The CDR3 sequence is CASSLDLRGTYEQYF. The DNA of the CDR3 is TGTGCCAGCAGCTTAGATCTGCGCGGTACCTACGAGCAGTACTTC.